The entry that follows covers one TCR beta chain sequence. The antigen remains unidentified. Sequencing used immunoSEQ multiplex PCR; TCRdb keeps in-frame clones, though not all of them. This sample carries about 110,000 clones, roughly nine tenths of them seen once, and the ten largest clones take about 2.5%. The germline V gene encodes CDR1 SGHAT and CDR2 FQNNGV. The CDR3 is 15 residues long. V shed 5 bases, J shed 9 bases, and the junction held 10 bases outside the gene matches. Pooling covered second doses at about 4 or about 12 weeks. These data belong to a study of T cell responses to AZD1222 COVID-19 vaccine. Overall study results and limits: The breadth and depth of Spike-specific TCRs increased once two AZD1222 doses had been given. Donor demographics were predominantly white British with a female majority; clonal diversity may be underestimated. Only a handful of AZD1222 recipients, roughly six in all, had baseline seropositivity.

This chain joins TRBV11-2 and TRBJ1-6, with 7 bases identical to TRBD1. This material consisted of peripheral blood, taken 28 days after the second AZD1222 dose. This receptor was identified in an adult who received the AZD1222 COVID-19 vaccine. CDR3 sequence: CASSRFKTGISPLHF. The DNA of the CDR3 is TGTGCCAGCAGCCGATTCAAGACAGGGATTTCACCCCTCCACTTT. The entire variable domain, with the rest obtained from reference TRBV11-2 and TRBJ1-6, is as follows: EAGVAQSPRYKIIEKRQSVAFWCNPISGHATLYWYQQILGQGPKLLIQFQNNGVVDDSQLPKDRFSAERLKGVDSTLKIQPAKLEDSAVYLCASSRFKTGISPLHFGNGTRLTVT.